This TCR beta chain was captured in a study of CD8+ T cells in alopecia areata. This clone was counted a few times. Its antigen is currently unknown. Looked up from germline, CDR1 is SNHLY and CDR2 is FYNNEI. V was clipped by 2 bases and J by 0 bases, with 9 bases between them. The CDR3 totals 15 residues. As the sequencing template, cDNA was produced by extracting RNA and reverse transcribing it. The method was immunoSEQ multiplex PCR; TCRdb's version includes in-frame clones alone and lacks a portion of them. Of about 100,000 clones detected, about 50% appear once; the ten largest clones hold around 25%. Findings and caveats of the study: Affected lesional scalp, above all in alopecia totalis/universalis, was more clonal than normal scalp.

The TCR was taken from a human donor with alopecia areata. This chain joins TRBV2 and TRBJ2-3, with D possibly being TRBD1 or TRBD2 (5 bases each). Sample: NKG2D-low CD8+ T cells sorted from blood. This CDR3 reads CASSESRDSTDTQYF. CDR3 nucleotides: TGTGCCAGCAGTGAATCTAGGGACAGCACAGATACGCAGTATTTT.